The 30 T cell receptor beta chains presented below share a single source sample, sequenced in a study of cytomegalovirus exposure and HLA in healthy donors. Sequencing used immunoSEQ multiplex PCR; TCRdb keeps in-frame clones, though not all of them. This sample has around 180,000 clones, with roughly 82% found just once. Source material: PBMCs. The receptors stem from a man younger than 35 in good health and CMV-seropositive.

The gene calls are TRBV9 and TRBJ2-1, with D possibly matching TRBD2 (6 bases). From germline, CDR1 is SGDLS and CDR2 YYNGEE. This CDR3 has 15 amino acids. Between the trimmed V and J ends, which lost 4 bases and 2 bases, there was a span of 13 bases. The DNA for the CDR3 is TGTGCCAGCAGCTCCAAGCGGGTAACCTACAATGAGCAGTTCTTC. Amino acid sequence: CASSSKRVTYNEQFF. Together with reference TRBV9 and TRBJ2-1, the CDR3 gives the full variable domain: DSGVTQTPKHLITATGQRVTLRCSPRSGDLSVYWYQQSLDQGLQFLIQYYNGEERAKGNILERFSAQQFPDLHSELNLSSLELGDSALYFCASSSKRVTYNEQFFGPGTRLTVL.

CDR3 DNA sequence: TGTGCCAGCAGAGGAGGTACTGGGGCCAACGTCCTGACTTTC. Amino acids: CASRGGTGANVLTF. The V and J genes are TRBV27 and TRBJ2-6, with a possible D match to TRBD2 (5 bases). Looked up from germline, CDR1 is MNHEY and CDR2 is SMNVEV (reference sequence). Trimming shortened V by 6 bases and J by 2 bases, and 8 bases separated the two germline ends. The CDR3 totals 14 residues.

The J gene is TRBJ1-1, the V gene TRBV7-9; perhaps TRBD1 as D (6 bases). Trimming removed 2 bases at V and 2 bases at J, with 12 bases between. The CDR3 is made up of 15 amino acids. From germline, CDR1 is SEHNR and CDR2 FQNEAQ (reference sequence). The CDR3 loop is CASSLSQGLNTEAFF. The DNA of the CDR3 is TGTGCCAGCAGCTTATCACAGGGCCTAAACACTGAAGCTTTCTTT.

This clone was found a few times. The CDR3 coding sequence is TGTGCCAGCAGCCAAGAAGGGGGCACCGGGGAGCTGTTTTTT. This sequence encodes CASSQEGGTGELFF. V usage is TRBV4-2 and J usage is TRBJ2-2, with a tentative D call TRBD1 (6 bases). The V end lost 0 bases, the J end lost 4 bases, and 6 bases lay between the germline ends. CDR3 length: 14 residues. From germline, CDR1 is LGHNA and CDR2 YNFKEQ.

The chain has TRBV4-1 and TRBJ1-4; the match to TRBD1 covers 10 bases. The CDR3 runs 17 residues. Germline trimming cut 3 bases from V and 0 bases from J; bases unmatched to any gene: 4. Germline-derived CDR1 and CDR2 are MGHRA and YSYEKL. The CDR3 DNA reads TGCGCCAGCAGCCACCGACAGGGGGCCACAACTAATGAAAAACTGTTTTTT. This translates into CASSHRQGATTNEKLFF.

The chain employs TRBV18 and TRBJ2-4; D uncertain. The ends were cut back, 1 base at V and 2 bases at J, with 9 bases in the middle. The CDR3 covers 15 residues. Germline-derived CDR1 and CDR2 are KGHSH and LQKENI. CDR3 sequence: CASSPLPDTKNIQYF. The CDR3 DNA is TGTGCCAGCTCACCACTGCCAGACACCAAAAACATTCAGTACTTC.

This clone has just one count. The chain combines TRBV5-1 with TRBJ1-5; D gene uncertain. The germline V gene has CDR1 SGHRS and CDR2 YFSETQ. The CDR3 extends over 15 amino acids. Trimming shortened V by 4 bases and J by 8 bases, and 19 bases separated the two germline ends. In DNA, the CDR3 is TGCGCCAGCAGCGACATCCCGGGAGCGGCTAAGCCCCAGCATTTT. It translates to CASSDIPGAAKPQHF.

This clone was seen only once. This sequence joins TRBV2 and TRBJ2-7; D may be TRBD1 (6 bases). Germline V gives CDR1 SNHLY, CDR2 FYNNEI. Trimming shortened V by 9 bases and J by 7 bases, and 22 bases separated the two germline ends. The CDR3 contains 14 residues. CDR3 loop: CASVLGHSSGEQYF. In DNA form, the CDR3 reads TGTGCCAGTGTATTGGGACACTCTTCGGGGGAGCAGTACTTC.

The CDR3 bases are TGTGCCAGCAGTTTATACTATGCCCCCAACTACGAGCAGTACTTC. Protein sequence: CASSLYYAPNYEQYF. The V call is TRBV27, the J call TRBJ2-7; no definite D call. This CDR3 contains 15 residues. In germline, CDR1 is MNHEY, CDR2 SMNVEV (reference sequence). Trimming took 1 base from V and 3 from J, leaving 13 bases between them.

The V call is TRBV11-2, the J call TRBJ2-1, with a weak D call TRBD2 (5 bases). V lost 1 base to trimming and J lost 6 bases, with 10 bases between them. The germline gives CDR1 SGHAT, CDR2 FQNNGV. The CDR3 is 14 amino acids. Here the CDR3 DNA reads TGTGCCAGCAGCTTAGGAGGGTGGTTCAATGAGCAGTTCTTC. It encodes CASSLGGWFNEQFF.

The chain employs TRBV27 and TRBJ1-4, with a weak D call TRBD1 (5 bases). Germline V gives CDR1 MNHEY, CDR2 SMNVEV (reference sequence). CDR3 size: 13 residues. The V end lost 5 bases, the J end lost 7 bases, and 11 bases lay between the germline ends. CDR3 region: CASSKNRPEKLFF. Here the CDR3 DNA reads TGTGCCAGCAGTAAGAACAGGCCTGAAAAACTGTTTTTT.

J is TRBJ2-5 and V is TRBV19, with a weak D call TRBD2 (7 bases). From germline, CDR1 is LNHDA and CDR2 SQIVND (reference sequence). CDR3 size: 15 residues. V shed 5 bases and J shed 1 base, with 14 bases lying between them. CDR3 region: CASSFMGGGQETQYF. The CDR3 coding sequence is TGTGCCAGTAGTTTCATGGGAGGGGGCCAAGAGACCCAGTACTTC.

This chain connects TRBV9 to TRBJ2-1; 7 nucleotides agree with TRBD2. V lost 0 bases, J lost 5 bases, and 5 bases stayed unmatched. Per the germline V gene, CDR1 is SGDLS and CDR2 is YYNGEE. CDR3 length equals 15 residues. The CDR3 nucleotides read TGTGCCAGCAGCGTAGAGTTAGCGGGCGACAATGAGCAGTTCTTC. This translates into CASSVELAGDNEQFF.

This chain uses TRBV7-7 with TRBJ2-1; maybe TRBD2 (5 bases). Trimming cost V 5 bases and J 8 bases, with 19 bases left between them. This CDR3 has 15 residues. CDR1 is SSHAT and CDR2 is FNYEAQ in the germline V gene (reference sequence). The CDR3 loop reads CASSPNRRGSDEQFF. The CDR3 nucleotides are TGTGCCAGCAGCCCAAACAGACGTGGGAGCGATGAGCAGTTCTTC.

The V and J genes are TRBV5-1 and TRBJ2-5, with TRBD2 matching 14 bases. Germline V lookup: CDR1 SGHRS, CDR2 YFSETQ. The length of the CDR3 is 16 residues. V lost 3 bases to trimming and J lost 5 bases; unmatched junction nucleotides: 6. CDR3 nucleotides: TGCGCCAGCAGCTCCGGGACTAGCGGGAGTGGTGAGACCCAGTACTTC. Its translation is CASSSGTSGSGETQYF.

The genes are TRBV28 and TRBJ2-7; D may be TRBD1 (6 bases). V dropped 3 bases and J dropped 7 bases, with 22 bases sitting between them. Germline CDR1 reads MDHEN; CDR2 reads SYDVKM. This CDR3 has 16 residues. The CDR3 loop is CASSLSSGTIGGEQYF. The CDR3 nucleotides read TGTGCCAGCAGTTTGTCCTCCGGGACAATTGGCGGAGAGCAGTACTTC.

The CDR3 bases are TGTGCCAGCAGTTTTAGGGGAACCTCGGCCGGGGAGCTGTTTTTT. Its protein is CASSFRGTSAGELFF. The chain has TRBV27 and TRBJ2-2; tentative D call: TRBD1 (5 bases). The length of the CDR3 is 15 residues. CDR1 and CDR2 (germline): MNHEY, SMNVEV (reference sequence). Trimming removed 3 bases from V and 6 bases from J, with 14 bases in between.

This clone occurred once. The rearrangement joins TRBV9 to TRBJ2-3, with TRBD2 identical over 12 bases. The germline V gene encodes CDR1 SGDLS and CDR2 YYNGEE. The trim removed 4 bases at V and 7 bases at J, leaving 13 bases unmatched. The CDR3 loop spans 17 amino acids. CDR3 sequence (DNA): TGTGCCAGCAGCCCAAGGACTAGCGGGATCAACCCATATACGCAGTATTTT. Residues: CASSPRTSGINPYTQYF. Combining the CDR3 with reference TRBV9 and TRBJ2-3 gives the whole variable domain DSGVTQTPKHLITATGQRVTLRCSPRSGDLSVYWYQQSLDQGLQFLIQYYNGEERAKGNILERFSAQQFPDLHSELNLSSLELGDSALYFCASSPRTSGINPYTQYFGPGTRLTVL.

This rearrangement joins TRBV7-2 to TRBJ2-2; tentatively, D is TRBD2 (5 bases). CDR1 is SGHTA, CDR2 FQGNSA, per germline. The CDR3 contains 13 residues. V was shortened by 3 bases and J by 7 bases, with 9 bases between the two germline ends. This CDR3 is CASSFGEFGELFF. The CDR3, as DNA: TGTGCCAGCAGCTTCGGGGAGTTCGGGGAGCTGTTTTTT.

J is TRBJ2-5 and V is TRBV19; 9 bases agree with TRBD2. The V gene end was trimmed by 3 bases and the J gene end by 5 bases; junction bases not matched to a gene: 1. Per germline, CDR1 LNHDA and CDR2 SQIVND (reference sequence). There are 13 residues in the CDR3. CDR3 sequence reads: CASSMSGRETQYF. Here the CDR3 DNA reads TGTGCCAGTAGTATGAGCGGGAGGGAGACCCAGTACTTC. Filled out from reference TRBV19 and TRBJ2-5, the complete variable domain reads DGGITQSPKYLFRKEGQNVTLSCEQNLNHDAMYWYRQDPGQGLRLIYYSQIVNDFQKGDIAEGYSVSREKKESFPLTVTSAQKNPTAFYLCASSMSGRETQYFGPGTRLLVL.

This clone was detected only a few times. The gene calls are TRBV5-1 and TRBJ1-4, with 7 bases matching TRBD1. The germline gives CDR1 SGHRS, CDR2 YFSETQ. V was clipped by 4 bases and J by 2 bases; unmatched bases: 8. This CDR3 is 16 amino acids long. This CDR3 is CASSPLTGLTNEKLFF. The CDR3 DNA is TGCGCCAGCAGCCCCCTGACAGGGTTGACTAATGAAAAACTGTTTTTT. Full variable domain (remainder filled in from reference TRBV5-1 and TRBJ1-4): KAGVTQTPRYLIKTRGQQVTLSCSPISGHRSVSWYQQTPGQGLQFLFEYFSETQRNKGNFPGRFSGRQFSNSRSEMNVSTLELGDSALYLCASSPLTGLTNEKLFFGSGTQLSVL.

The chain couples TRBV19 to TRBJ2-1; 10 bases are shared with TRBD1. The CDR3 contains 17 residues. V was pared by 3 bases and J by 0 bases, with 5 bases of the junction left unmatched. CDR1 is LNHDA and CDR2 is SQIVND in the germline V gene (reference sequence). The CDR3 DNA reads TGTGCCAGTAGTATGGGAGGACAGGGGGTCTCCTACAATGAGCAGTTCTTC. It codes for CASSMGGQGVSYNEQFF.

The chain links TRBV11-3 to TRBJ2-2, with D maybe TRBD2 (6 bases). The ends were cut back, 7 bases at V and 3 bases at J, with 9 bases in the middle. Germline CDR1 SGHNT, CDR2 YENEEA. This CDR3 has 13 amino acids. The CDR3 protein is CASTGTHTGELFF. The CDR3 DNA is TGTGCCAGCACCGGGACTCACACCGGGGAGCTGTTTTTT.

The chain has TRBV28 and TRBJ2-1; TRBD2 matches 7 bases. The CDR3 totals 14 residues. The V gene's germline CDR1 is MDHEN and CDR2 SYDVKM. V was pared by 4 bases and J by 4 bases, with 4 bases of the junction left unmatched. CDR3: CASSWEGHYNEQFF. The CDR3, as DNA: TGTGCCAGCAGTTGGGAGGGCCATTACAATGAGCAGTTCTTC.

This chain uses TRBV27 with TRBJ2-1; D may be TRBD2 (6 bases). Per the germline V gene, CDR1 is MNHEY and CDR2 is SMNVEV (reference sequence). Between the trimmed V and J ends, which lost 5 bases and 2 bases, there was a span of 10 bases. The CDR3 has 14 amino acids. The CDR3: CASSLGGAYNEQFF. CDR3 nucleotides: TGTGCCAGCAGTCTAGGCGGGGCCTACAATGAGCAGTTCTTC.

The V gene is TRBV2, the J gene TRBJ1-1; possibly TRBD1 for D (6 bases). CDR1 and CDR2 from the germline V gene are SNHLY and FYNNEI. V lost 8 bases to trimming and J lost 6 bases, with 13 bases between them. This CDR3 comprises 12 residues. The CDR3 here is CASRTGKPEAFF. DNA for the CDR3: TGTGCCAGCCGAACAGGGAAACCTGAAGCTTTCTTT.

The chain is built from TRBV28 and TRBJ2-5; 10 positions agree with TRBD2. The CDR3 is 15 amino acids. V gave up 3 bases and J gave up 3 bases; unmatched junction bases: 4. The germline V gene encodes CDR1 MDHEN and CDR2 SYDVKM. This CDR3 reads CASSFRAGGKETQYF. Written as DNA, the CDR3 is TGTGCCAGCAGTTTCCGAGCGGGAGGGAAAGAGACCCAGTACTTC.

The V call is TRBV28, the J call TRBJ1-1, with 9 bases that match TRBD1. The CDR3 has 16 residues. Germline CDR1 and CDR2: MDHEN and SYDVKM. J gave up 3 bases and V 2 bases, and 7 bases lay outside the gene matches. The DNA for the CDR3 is TGTGCCAGCAGTTTAGGGGGGACAGGGAGTGACACTGAAGCTTTCTTT. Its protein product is CASSLGGTGSDTEAFF.

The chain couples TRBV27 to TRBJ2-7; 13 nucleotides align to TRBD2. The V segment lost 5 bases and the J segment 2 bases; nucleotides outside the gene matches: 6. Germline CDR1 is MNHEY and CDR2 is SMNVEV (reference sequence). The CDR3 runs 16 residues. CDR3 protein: CASSPGTSGITYEQYF. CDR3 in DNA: TGTGCCAGCAGTCCTGGGACTAGCGGGATAACCTACGAGCAGTACTTC.

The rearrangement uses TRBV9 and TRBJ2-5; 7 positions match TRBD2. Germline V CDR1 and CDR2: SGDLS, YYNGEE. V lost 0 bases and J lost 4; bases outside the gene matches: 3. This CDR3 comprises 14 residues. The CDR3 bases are TGTGCCAGCAGCGTAGGGGGGGAGGGAGAGACCCAGTACTTC. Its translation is CASSVGGEGETQYF.